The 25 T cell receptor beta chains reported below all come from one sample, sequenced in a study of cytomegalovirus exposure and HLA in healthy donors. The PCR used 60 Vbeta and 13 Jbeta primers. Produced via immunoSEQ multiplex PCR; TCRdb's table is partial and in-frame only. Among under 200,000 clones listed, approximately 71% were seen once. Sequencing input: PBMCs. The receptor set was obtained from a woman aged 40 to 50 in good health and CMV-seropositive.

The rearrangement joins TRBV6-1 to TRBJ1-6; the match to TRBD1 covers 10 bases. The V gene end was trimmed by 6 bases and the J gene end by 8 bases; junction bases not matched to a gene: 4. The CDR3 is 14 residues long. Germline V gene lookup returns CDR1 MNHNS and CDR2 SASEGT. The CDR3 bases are TGTGCCAGCAGGGAGACAGGGGGCCATTCACCCCTCCACTTT. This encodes CASRETGGHSPLHF.

The CDR3 region has the DNA TGTGCCAGCAGTGGCCCAGGGGGGAGTCAGCCCCAGCATTTT. This sequence encodes CASSGPGGSQPQHF. This rearrangement joins TRBV27 to TRBJ1-5; 7 bases fit TRBD1. The V segment lost 5 bases and the J segment 6 bases; nucleotides outside the gene matches: 7. CDR3 length: 14 amino acids. CDR1 is MNHEY, CDR2 SMNVEV, per germline (reference sequence).

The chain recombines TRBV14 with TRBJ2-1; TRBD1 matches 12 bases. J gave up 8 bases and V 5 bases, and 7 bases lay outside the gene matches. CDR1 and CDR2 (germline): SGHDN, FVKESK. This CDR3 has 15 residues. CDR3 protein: CASSLSGTGGHEQFF. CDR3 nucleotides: TGTGCCAGCAGCTTATCCGGGACAGGGGGCCATGAGCAGTTCTTC.

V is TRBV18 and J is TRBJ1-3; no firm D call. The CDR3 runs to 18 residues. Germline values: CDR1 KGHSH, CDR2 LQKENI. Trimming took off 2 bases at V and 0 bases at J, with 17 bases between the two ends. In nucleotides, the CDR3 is TGTGCCAGCTCACCATTTCAAACAGATCAGACCTCTGGAAACACCATATATTTT. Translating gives CASSPFQTDQTSGNTIYF.

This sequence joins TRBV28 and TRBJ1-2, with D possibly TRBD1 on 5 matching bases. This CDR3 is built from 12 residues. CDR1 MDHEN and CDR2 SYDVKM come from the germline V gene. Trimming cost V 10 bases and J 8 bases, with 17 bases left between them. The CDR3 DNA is TGTGCCACCGCGGGGCTCCGAGGCGGCTACACCTTC. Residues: CATAGLRGGYTF.

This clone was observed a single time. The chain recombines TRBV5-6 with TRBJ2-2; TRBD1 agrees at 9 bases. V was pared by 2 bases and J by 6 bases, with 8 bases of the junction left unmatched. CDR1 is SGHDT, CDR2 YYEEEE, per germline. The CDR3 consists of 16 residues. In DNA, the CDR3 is TGTGCCAGCAGCTTCCGTAGGACAGGGGATCCCGGGGAGCTGTTTTTT. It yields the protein CASSFRRTGDPGELFF.

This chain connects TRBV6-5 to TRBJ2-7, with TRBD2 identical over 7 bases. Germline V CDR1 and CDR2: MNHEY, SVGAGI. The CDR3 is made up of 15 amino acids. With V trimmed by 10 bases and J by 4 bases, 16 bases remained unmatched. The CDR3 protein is CATRGELRAGYEQYF. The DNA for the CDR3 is TGTGCCACCCGGGGGGAGCTAAGGGCCGGGTACGAGCAGTACTTC.

CDR3 sequence: CASGRGMGLEQYF. CDR3 coding DNA: TGTGCCAGCGGACGGGGAATGGGCCTCGAGCAGTACTTC. The V and J genes are TRBV2 and TRBJ2-7; D is perhaps TRBD2 (5 bases). The germline CDR1 and CDR2 sequences are SNHLY and FYNNEI. The CDR3 contains 13 residues. The V end lost 8 bases, the J end lost 6 bases, and 17 bases lay between the germline ends.

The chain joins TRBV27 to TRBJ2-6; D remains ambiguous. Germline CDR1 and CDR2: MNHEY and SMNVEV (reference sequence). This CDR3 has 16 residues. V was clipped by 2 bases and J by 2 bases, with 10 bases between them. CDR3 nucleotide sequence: TGTGCCAGCAGTTTAAGATTGGCAGCTGGGGCCAACGTCCTGACTTTC. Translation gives CASSLRLAAGANVLTF.

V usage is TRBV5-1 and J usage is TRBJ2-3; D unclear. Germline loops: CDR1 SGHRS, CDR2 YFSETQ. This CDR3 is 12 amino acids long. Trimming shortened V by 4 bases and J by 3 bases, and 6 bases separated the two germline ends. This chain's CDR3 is CASSRDTDTQYF. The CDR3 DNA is TGCGCCAGCAGCCGAGATACAGATACGCAGTATTTT. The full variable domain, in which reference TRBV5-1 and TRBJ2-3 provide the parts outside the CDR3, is KAGVTQTPRYLIKTRGQQVTLSCSPISGHRSVSWYQQTPGQGLQFLFEYFSETQRNKGNFPGRFSGRQFSNSRSEMNVSTLELGDSALYLCASSRDTDTQYFGPGTRLTVL.

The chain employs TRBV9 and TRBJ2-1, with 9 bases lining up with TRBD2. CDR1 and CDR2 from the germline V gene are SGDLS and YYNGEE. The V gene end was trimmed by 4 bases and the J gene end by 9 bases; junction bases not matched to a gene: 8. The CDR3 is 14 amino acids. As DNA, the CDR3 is TGTGCCAGCAGCCTTCGGACTAGCGCGATTGAGCAGTTCTTC. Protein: CASSLRTSAIEQFF.

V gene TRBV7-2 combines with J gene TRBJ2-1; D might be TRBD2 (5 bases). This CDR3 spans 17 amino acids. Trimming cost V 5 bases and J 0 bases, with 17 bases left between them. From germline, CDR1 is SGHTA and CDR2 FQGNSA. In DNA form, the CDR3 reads TGTGCCAGCAGCAGAGAAGGACTGGCTAGCTCCTACAATGAGCAGTTCTTC. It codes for CASSREGLASSYNEQFF.

The CDR3 nucleotides are TGTGCCAGCAGATCCCTTCTGGACAGCACCTACGAGCAGTACTTC. This encodes CASRSLLDSTYEQYF. The chain carries TRBV6-5 and TRBJ2-7; D perhaps matches TRBD1 (6 bases). This CDR3 has 15 amino acids. The germline V and J ends were trimmed by 6 bases and 2 bases, with 17 bases remaining between them. In germline, CDR1 is MNHEY, CDR2 SVGAGI.

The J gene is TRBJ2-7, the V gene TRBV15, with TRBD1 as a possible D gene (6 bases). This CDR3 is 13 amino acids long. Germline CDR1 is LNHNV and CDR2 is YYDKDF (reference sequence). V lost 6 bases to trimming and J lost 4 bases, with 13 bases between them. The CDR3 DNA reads TGTGCCACCAGAAGGACAGAAAATTACGAGCAGTACTTC. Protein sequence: CATRRTENYEQYF.

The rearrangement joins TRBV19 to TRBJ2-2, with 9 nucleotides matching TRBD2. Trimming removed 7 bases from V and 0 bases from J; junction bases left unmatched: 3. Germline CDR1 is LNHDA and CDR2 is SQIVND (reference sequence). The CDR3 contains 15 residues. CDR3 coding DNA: TGTGCCAGTAATAGCGGGAGTTCGAACACCGGGGAGCTGTTTTTT. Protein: CASNSGSSNTGELFF.

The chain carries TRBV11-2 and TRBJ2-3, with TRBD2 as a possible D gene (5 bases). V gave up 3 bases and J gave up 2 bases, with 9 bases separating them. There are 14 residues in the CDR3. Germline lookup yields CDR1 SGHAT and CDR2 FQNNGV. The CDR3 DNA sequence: TGTGCCAGCAGCTTTTCGGGAAACACAGATACGCAGTATTTT. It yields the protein CASSFSGNTDTQYF.

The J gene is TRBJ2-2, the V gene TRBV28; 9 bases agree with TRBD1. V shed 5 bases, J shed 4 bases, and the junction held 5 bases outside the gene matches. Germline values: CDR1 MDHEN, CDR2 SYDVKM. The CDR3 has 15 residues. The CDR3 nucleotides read TGTGCCAGCAGTCCACAGGGGGCTGGCACCGGGGAGCTGTTTTTT. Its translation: CASSPQGAGTGELFF.

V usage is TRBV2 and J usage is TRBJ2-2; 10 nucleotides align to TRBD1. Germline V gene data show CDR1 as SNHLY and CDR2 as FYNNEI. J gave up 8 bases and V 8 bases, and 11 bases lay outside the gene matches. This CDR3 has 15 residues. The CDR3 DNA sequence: TGTGCCAGCCGATTGCGACAGGGGGCATCAGGGGAGCTGTTTTTT. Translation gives CASRLRQGASGELFF. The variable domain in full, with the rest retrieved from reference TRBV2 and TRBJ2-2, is EPEVTQTPSHQVTQMGQEVILRCVPISNHLYFYWYRQILGQKVEFLVSFYNNEISEKSEIFDDQFSVERPDGSNFTLKIRSTKLEDSAMYFCASRLRQGASGELFFGEGSRLTVL.

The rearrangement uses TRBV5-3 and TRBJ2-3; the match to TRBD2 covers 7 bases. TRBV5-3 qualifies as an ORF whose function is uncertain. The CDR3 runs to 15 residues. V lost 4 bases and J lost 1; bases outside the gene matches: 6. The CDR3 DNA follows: TGTGCCAGAAGCGGAGGACTAGAGGGCACAGATACGCAGTATTTT. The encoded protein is CARSGGLEGTDTQYF.

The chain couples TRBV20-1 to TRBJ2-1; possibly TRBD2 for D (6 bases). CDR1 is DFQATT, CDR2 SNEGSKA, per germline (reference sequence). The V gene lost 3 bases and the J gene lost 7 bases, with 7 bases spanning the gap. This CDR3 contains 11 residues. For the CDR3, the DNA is TGCAGTGCTAGTCGGGGGAATGAGCAGTTCTTC. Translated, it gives CSASRGNEQFF.

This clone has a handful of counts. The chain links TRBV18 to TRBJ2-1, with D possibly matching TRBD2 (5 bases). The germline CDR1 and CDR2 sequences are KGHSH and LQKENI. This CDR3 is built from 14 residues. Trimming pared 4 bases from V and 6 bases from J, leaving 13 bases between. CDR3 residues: CASSQDWPVNEQFF. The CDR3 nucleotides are TGTGCCAGCTCACAGGACTGGCCAGTCAATGAGCAGTTCTTC.

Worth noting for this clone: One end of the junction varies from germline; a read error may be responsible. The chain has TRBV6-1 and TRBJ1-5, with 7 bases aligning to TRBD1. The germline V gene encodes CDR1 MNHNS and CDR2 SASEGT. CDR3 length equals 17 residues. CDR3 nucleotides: TGTGCCAGCAGTGACCTATCGACAGGGACCCAGGACCAGCCCCGGCATTTT. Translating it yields CASSDLSTGTQDQPRHF.

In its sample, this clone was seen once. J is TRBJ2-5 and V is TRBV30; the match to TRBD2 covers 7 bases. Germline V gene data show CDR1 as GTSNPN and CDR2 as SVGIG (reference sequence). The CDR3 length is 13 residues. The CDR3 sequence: CARSGAGQETQYF. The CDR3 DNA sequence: TGTGCACGGAGCGGGGCGGGCCAAGAGACCCAGTACTTC.

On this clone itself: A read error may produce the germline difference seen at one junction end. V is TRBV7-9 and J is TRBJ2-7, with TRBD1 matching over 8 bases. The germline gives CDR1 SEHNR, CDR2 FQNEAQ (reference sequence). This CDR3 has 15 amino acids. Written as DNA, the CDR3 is TGTTCCAGCAGCAATACCTCGACAGGGGCCTACGAGCAGTACTTC. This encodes CSSSNTSTGAYEQYF. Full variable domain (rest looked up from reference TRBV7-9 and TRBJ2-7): DTGVSQNPRHKITKRGQNVTFRCDPISEHNRLYWYRQTLGQGPEFLTYFQNEAQLEKSRLLSDRFSAERPKGSFSTLEIQRTEQGDSAMYLCSSSNTSTGAYEQYFGPGTRLTVT.

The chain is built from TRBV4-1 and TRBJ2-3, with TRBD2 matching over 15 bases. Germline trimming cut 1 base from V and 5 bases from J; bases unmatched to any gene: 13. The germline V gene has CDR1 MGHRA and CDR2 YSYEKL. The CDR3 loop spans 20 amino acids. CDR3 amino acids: CASSQVPGLAGGSIGDTQYF. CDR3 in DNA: TGCGCCAGCAGCCAAGTCCCGGGACTAGCGGGAGGTTCTATCGGAGATACGCAGTATTTT.